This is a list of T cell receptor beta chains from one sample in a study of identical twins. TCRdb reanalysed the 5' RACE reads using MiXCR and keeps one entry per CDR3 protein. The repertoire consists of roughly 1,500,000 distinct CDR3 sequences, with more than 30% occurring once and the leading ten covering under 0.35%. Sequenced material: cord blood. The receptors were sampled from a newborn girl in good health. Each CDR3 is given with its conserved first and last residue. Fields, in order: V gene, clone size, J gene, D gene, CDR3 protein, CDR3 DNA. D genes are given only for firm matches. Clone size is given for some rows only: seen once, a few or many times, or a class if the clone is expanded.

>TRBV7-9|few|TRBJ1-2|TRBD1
CASSLERGQGYGYTF
TGTGCCAGCAGCTTAGAAAGGGGACAGGGCTATGGCTACACCTTC
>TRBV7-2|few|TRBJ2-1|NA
CASSLIPDRYNEQFF
TGTGCCAGCAGCTTAATCCCGGACAGATACAATGAGCAGTTCTTC
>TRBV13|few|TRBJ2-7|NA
CASSFSHLSYEQYF
TGTGCCAGCAGCTTCTCGCACCTTTCCTACGAGCAGTACTTC
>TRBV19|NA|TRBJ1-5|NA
CASSYGTPGFNQPQHF
TGTGCCAGTAGTTATGGGACACCAGGGTTCAATCAGCCCCAGCATTTT
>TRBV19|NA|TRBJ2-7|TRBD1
CASSITGVPYNEQYF
TGTGCCAGTAGTATAACAGGGGTCCCCTACAATGAGCAGTACTTC
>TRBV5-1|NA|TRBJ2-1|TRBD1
CASSLTDRATYNEQFF
TGCGCCAGCAGCCTTACGGACAGGGCAACCTACAATGAGCAGTTCTTC
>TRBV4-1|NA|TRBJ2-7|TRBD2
CASSQSGRGYEQYF
TGCGCCAGCAGCCAGAGCGGGAGAGGCTACGAGCAGTACTTC
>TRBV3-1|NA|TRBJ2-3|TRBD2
CASSYRLAGVGRDTQYF
TGTGCCAGCAGCTACCGACTAGCGGGAGTGGGTCGGGATACGCAGTATTTT
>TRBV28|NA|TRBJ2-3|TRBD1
CASGRTGDTDTQYF
TGTGCCAGCGGTAGGACAGGGGACACAGATACGCAGTATTTT
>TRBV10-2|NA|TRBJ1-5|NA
CASKGGPGNQPQHF
TGCGCCAGCAAGGGGGGGCCTGGCAATCAGCCCCAGCATTTT
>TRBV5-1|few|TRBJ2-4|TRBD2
CASSLVSGGRGGEQYF
TGCGCCAGCAGCTTGGTGAGCGGGGGAAGAGGAGGAGAGCAGTACTTC
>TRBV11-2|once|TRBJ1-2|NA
CASSLDGRGMSYGYTF
TGTGCCAGCAGCTTAGACGGTCGGGGGATGAGCTATGGCTACACCTTC
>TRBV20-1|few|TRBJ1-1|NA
CSASAPGFLNTEAFF
TGCAGTGCTAGTGCCCCGGGGTTTCTGAACACTGAAGCTTTCTTT
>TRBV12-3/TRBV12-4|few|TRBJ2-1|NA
CASSPEGYNEQFF
TGTGCCAGCAGCCCTGAGGGTTACAATGAGCAGTTCTTC
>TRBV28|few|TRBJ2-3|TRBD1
CASSFLQGRDTQYF
TGTGCCAGCAGTTTTTTACAGGGGAGAGATACGCAGTATTTT
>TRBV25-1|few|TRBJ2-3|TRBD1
CASSENTGERPPDTQYF
TGTGCCAGCAGTGAGAATACAGGGGAGAGGCCCCCAGATACGCAGTATTTT
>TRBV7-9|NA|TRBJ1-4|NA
CASSLGDPKKLFF
TGTGCCAGTAGCTTAGGTGACCCTAAAAAACTGTTTTTT
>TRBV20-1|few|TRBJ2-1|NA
CSAVRLTYNDGQFF
TGCAGTGCAGTCAGACTAACCTACAATGATGGGCAGTTCTTC
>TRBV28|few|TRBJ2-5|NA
CASSPGPFLQETQYF
TGTGCCAGCAGCCCCGGGCCGTTCTTACAAGAGACCCAGTACTTC
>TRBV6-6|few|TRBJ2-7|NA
CASSSPPRWRSSYEQYF
TGTGCCAGCAGTTCCCCTCCGAGGTGGCGGAGCTCCTACGAGCAGTACTTC
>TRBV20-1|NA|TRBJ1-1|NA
CSARGPTEAFF
TGCAGTGCTAGGGGCCCGACTGAAGCTTTCTTT
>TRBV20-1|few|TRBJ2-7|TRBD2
CSALRPGTSGPYEQYF
TGCAGTGCTCTCAGACCCGGGACTAGCGGCCCATACGAGCAGTACTTC
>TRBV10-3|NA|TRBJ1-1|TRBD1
CAISDRGDMNTEAFF
TGTGCCATCAGTGACAGGGGGGATATGAACACTGAAGCTTTCTTT
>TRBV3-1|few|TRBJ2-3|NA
CASSQVEDYSVDTQYF
TGTGCCAGCAGCCAAGTGGAGGACTATTCGGTAGATACGCAGTATTTT
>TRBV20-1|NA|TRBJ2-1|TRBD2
CSALPASGMGYNEQFF
TGCAGTGCTTTACCGGCTAGCGGGATGGGGTACAATGAGCAGTTCTTC
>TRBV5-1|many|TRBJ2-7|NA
CASSKGSVYSYEQYF
TGCGCCAGCAGCAAGGGATCAGTCTACTCCTACGAGCAGTACTTC
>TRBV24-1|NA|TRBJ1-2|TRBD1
CATSVGTGVNYGYTF
TGTGCCACCAGTGTGGGGACAGGCGTCAACTATGGCTACACCTTC
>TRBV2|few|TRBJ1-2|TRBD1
CASSSEDRDYGYTF
TGTGCCAGCAGTTCCGAAGACAGGGACTATGGCTACACCTTC